One T cell receptor beta chain is described in this entry. Its cognate antigen has yet to be identified. It has no much larger one-base neighbor in the sample; base qualities were not kept. The cohort consisted of 600 or so healthy bone marrow donors. At the time of sampling, all cohort members were nominally healthy, though unrecorded immune exposures were likely present. The donor was CMV seropositive and belonged to the group of 250 to 350 seropositive cohort members. A peripheral blood sample was provided by each donor, and peripheral blood mononuclear cells were used for TCR beta sequencing. The Qiagen DNeasy Blood Extraction Kit was used to extract genomic DNA from the blood cell samples. These data are taken from a study of cytomegalovirus exposure and HLA in healthy donors (TCRdb year 2017). Some background on the complete study: An earlier analysis of approximately 640 of the donors reported approximately 290 Gb of sequence data and around 120 million unique TCR beta sequences from about 200 million T cells. About 300 gigabases of sequencing data and tens of millions of unique TCR sequences were included in an early release covering 550 to 800 HLA-typed donors. The genetic ancestry cluster associated with self-reported Caucasian donors included about four fifths of the 398 genotyped donors. The aim of the study was to test whether cataloging public T cell receptors could identify signatures of past pathogen exposure. The study profiled the T cell repertoires of approximately 700 subjects by immunosequencing and related them to cytomegalovirus serostatus. A separate validation cohort of over a hundred different subjects was used in addition to the 666-subject first cohort. High-throughput TCR immunosequencing, statistical association of individual TCRs with disease status, and machine learning were combined to predict cytomegalovirus infection status. To study patterns of TCR occurrence, a later analysis re-analyzed previously published TCR beta repertoires from 650 to 750 donors and added high-resolution HLA genotyping. Rather than using new phenotypic data, the later analysis identified candidate immune exposures from TCR beta sequences and from how often those sequences occurred across donors. An earlier analysis of around 540 of the donors applied high-throughput TCR beta sequencing to assess whether each TCR beta V gene segment acted as functional or pseudogenic. Alongside the repertoire data, information on donor age, sex, ethnicity and CMV serostatus was compiled. Genome-wide SNP genotypes for about 60% of the roughly 700 donors were used in a later genetic analysis, which treated that subset as a discovery cohort. All discovery cohort repertoires had been generated on a single sequencing platform. HLA typing covered class I and class II loci at four-digit resolution. The number of donors typed differed by locus, with about 629-640 for A, B, C, DRB1 and DQB1, more than 500 for DQA1, 600 to 610 for DPA1, and some 450 for DPB1. A handful of DR-DQ haplotypes were handled as single units for association and clustering because linkage in the cohort was strong. Among 398 genotyped donors of the cohort, an average of about 240,000 unique TCR beta nucleotide sequences was sequenced per donor, of which roughly 17% were non-productive. Overall results and qualifications from the work: Because counts were too low, approximately 15 rarely observed V segments, including chromosome 9 orphons, were excluded from the earlier analysis of about 500 of the donors. For the cohort, immune exposure information was limited to CMV serostatus. A later analysis reported that several top co-occurrence clusters appeared linked to parvovirus B19, influenza, CMV and Epstein-Barr virus. In a later analysis, HLA-associated TCR beta chains showed more clonal expansion and lower generation probabilities than non-associated chains that were equally common. A later genetic analysis associated a missense DCLRE1C variant with V-gene and J-gene trimming of TCR beta chains, and an independent cohort replicated the association. In a later analysis, more than 15,000 TCR beta sequences were associated with specific HLA alleles at a false discovery rate of 0.05. It was suggested by the authors that the approach could potentially be generalized to other disease states and immunological phenotypes. A few of the identified cytomegalovirus-associated TCR beta chains were confirmed in vitro to be specific for cytomegalovirus antigens. Some IMGT-functional V segments, including TRBV6-2 and TRBV6-3, could not be distinguished by the 87-base-pair reads and were therefore excluded. A total of 164 TCR beta chains were listed by the study as associated with cytomegalovirus. A cluster of highly shared sequence variants was judged likely to represent a technical artifact of the sequencing pipeline. The presence/absence analyses assumed that sequencing depth was roughly uniform across donors, and that assumption may not be true. Because HLA typing was unavailable for some donors at each locus, only the typed subset was used in association tests. The classifier was reported to diagnose cytomegalovirus status with high specificity and sensitivity in both the original cohort and the validation cohort. Across donors, most TCR sequences were observed very rarely, whereas some public TCRs were present in many individuals. A further reported finding was that TCR beta sequences accurately predicted the HLA-A and HLA-B alleles for most subjects in the first cohort. This cohort had only TCR beta chains sequenced, and the lack of alpha or paired-chain data limited which features could be detected. Linkage disequilibrium might explain the correlated functional status among segregating V segments, but an unknown experimental factor could not be excluded. When HLA alleles, especially DR and DQ, strongly co-occurred, attributing TCR associations to individual alleles was difficult. In an earlier analysis of approximately 590 of the donors, most TCR beta V segments appeared in productive rearrangements about 87% or about 30% of the time, broadly matching IMGT annotations. In a later genetic analysis, fewer N-insertions in productive TCRs were reported among donors in an Asian-associated ancestry cluster than the roughly 700-donor mean. According to a later analysis, most CMV-associated TCR beta chains appeared to be HLA-restricted, and the HLA associations seemed to be driven largely by CMV exposure. In a later analysis, the rate of TCR association differed among HLA loci, with DRB1 alleles having the most associated TCRs and HLA-C alleles having the fewest.

At the junction V is shortened by 4 bases and J by 3 bases; bases outside the gene matches: 6. CDR1 and CDR2 (MDHEN, SYDVKM) derive from the germline V gene. From its cysteine to its phenylalanine, the CDR3 spans 14 amino acids. Kept here is only the CDR3 DNA, which spans 42 bases and is read in frame from base 1. The library was prepared using the immunoSEQ multiplex PCR assay. A mixture of 60 forward primers for TCR Vbeta segments and 13 reverse primers for TCR Jbeta segments was used in the multiplex PCR. A multiplex PCR assay on genomic DNA amplified the CDR3 region of rearranged TCR beta genes. Amplified TCR beta libraries were sequenced as 87-base-pair reads on the Illumina HiSeq System. For the original study's pipeline: In a later analysis, tens of millions of unique TCR beta chains were counted across the roughly 700 repertoires, and roughly 11 million of these chains were shared by at least two donors. Raw reads were error-corrected and collapsed into unique sequences by a nearest-neighbor algorithm in which closely related sequences were merged to remove PCR and sequencing errors. V, D and J gene segments were assigned by aligning CDR3 sequences to IMGT reference sequences. For a sequence to be retained, a match of at least six nucleotides was required to both a V gene segment and a J gene segment. Rearrangements were classified as productive when the CDR3 lacked stop codons and remained in frame with V and J, and all other rearrangements were classified as non-productive. CDR3 was defined by IMGT convention, running from the second conserved V-encoded cysteine to the conserved J-encoded phenylalanine. In an earlier analysis of approximately 500 of the donors, sequences lacking an unambiguous match to a single V gene segment were excluded. In an earlier analysis of 587 of the donors, V segments were called functional above 56.7% productive rearrangements and were called segregating when the between-donor standard deviation exceeded 5%. A statistical classification framework was developed to diagnose cytomegalovirus status using the catalog of TCR beta chain sequences. In a later analysis, TCR nucleotide sequences were compared against IMGT/GENE-DB human TR gene sequences so that V and J genes could be assigned. Using the TCRdist pipeline, a later analysis assigned CDR3 sequences along with most-parsimonious VDJ recombination scenarios. In a later analysis, every TCR beta chain was defined by the combination of its CDR3 amino acid sequence and its V-gene family, and reads without a unique V-gene family were dropped. As a way to deal with suspected cross-contamination and a sequencing artifact, a later analysis dropped roughly 620 nucleotide sequences that were highly shared and had low generation probability. In a later analysis, a clonal expansion index was calculated for each public chain from normalized within-repertoire ranks of inferred template counts. In a later analysis, generation probabilities were computed using a VDJ recombination model fitted to out-of-frame rearrangements, and the results were checked against IGoR. In a later analysis, hypergeometric tests were used to score TCR-TCR, TCR-HLA and TCR-CMV co-occurrence, with a repertoire-size bias correction applied to TCR pairs. A later analysis estimated false discovery rates by permuting HLA or CMV assignments 20 times. In a later analysis, co-occurring TCRs were grouped with DBSCAN, and TCRdist sequence similarity was added when clustering was performed within HLA-allele-positive subsets. Co-occurrence clustering excluded repertoires with fewer than 30,000 or more than 120,000 public chains, plus five with anomalous nucleotide sharing. The table was pulled from immuneACCESS by TCRdb, which kept in-frame rearrangements only. Such tables lose some clones; where checked, under half of the loss comes from unresolved V genes, and the rest has no known cause. V and J calls and clone size follow that table, whereas D and trimming were derived from the DNA. This sample holds around 90,000 clones; about nine tenths were observed only once. The ten largest make up roughly 9.2% of the sample.

The sequencing sample was made of PBMCs. The sequence derives from a man aged 25-45 years in good health and CMV-seropositive. The rearranged segments are TRBV28 and TRBJ2-7; 7 central bases correspond to TRBD2. The CDR3 corresponds to CASSSGGSYYEQYF. The sequenced DNA: TGTGCCAGCAGTTCTGGCGGGAGCTACTACGAGCAGTACTTC.